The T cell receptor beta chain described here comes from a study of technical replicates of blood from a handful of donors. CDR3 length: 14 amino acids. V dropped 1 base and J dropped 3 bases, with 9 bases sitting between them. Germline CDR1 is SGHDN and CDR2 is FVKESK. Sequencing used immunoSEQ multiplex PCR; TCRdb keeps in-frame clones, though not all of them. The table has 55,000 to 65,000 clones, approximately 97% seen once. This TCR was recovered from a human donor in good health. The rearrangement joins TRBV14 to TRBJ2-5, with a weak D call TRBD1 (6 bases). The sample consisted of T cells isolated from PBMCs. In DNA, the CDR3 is TGTGCCAGCAGCCAAGTACGGGACAAAGAGACCCAGTACTTC. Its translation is CASSQVRDKETQYF.